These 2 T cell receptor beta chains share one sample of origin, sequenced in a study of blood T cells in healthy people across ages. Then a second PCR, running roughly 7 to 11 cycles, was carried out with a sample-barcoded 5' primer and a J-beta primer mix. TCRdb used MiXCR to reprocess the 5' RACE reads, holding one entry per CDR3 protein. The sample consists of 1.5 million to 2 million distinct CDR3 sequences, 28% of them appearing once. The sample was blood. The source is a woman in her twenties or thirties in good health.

CDR3 region: CASSQGGRNLVNTEAFF. Written as DNA, the CDR3 is TGTGCCAGCAGCCAAGGGGGTCGGAATTTGGTCAACACTGAAGCTTTCTTT. The chain links TRBV3-1 to TRBJ1-1; D not certain. Germline-derived CDR1 and CDR2 are LGHDT and YNNKEL (reference sequence). V lost 1 base and J lost 2, with 17 bases in between. The CDR3 is 17 residues long.

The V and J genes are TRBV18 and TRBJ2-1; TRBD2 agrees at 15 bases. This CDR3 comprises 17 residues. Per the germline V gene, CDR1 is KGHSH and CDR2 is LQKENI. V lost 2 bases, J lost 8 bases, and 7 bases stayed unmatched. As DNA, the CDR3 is TGTGCCAGCTCACCATATTCCGGACTAGCGGGAGGGCATGAGCAGTTCTTC. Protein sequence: CASSPYSGLAGGHEQFF.